This T cell receptor (beta chain) was captured by sequencing in a study of CD8+CD57+ T cells in acquired aplastic anemia. Selection for sequencing was limited to patients who had shown CD8+CD57+ cell expansion by flow cytometry. This clonotype occurred many times. The CDR3 has 15 amino acids. The V gene lost 4 bases and the J gene lost 7 bases, with 19 bases spanning the gap. Germline values: CDR1 SGHVS, CDR2 FNYEAQ. Genomic DNA, the template, was used for profiling of the TCR beta VDJ and CDR3. TCRdb re-derived calls from the reads in MiXCR, one entry per CDR3 protein. The sample consists of around 170,000 distinct CDR3 sequences, under 55% of them appearing once.

The chain employs TRBV7-6 and TRBJ1-2, with a weak D call TRBD1 (6 bases). Sequencing was performed on sorted CD4+, CD8+, or CD8+CD57+ T cells (not recorded which) from PBMCs. This sequence was found in a human donor with aplastic anemia. The CDR3 nucleotides read TGTGCCAGCAGCTGGGGGGCTAGTTCCCCTGGTGGCTACACCTTC. Protein product: CASSWGASSPGGYTF.